A single TCR beta chain is shown here with its context. The antigen remains unidentified. Trimming took 1 base from V and 5 from J; bases not matched to a gene: 1. CDR3 length equals 14 residues. Germline CDR1 is MNHEY and CDR2 is SVGAGI. This specimen comes from a study of tumor-infiltrating lymphocytes in localized non-small cell lung cancer. Study observations and caveats: Higher tumor T cell infiltration than in uninvolved lung was supported by TCRbeta sequencing. IM1 and IM2 tumors showed no difference in T-cell fraction.

The protocol was immunoSEQ multiplex PCR, while the TCRdb copy is restricted to in-frame clones and leaves out a portion. The sample includes 10,000 to 15,000 clones, about three quarters seen only once; the top ten take about 17%. This TCR was recovered from a human donor with non-small cell lung cancer. The sequencing sample was made of uninvolved lung tissue not adjacent to the tumor. The V and J genes are TRBV6-5 and TRBJ2-7; TRBD1 aligns across 11 bases. The CDR3 here is CASSYWGQGDEQYF. The CDR3 DNA reads as TGTGCCAGCAGTTACTGGGGACAGGGGGACGAGCAGTACTTC.